This T cell receptor beta chain stems from a study of blood T cell repertoires in COVID-19. V lost 2 bases and J lost 2; bases outside the gene matches: 28. This CDR3 contains 24 residues. As processed by the authors: Quantification of nucleated cells was approximated via reference gene primer amplification. Here immunoSEQ multiplex PCR was the method, and the copy in TCRdb shows in-frame clones only, minus some. V, J and clone size derive from that table, while D and trimming were established from the DNA sequence. The data contain some 300,000 clones, roughly 90% of them singletons. Participants, about 18 to 90 years old, spanned under 25 US areas. Assignments of participants to cohorts depended upon their own reported clinical history.

The rearrangement links TRBV23-1 to TRBJ1-5; 9 bases are a match to TRBD1. TRBV23-1 is treated as an ORF (open reading frame) with a function not yet certain. Sequenced input: PBMCs or T cells enriched from blood (not recorded which). The TCR sequence derives from a woman in her forties or fifties who had been exposed to COVID-19. In DNA form, the CDR3 reads TGCGCCAGCAGTCAACCATTCGGAAAAATTGGGGACAGGGTTGGGACCCATCGCAATCAGCCCCAGCATTTT. This gives the protein CASSQPFGKIGDRVGTHRNQPQHF.